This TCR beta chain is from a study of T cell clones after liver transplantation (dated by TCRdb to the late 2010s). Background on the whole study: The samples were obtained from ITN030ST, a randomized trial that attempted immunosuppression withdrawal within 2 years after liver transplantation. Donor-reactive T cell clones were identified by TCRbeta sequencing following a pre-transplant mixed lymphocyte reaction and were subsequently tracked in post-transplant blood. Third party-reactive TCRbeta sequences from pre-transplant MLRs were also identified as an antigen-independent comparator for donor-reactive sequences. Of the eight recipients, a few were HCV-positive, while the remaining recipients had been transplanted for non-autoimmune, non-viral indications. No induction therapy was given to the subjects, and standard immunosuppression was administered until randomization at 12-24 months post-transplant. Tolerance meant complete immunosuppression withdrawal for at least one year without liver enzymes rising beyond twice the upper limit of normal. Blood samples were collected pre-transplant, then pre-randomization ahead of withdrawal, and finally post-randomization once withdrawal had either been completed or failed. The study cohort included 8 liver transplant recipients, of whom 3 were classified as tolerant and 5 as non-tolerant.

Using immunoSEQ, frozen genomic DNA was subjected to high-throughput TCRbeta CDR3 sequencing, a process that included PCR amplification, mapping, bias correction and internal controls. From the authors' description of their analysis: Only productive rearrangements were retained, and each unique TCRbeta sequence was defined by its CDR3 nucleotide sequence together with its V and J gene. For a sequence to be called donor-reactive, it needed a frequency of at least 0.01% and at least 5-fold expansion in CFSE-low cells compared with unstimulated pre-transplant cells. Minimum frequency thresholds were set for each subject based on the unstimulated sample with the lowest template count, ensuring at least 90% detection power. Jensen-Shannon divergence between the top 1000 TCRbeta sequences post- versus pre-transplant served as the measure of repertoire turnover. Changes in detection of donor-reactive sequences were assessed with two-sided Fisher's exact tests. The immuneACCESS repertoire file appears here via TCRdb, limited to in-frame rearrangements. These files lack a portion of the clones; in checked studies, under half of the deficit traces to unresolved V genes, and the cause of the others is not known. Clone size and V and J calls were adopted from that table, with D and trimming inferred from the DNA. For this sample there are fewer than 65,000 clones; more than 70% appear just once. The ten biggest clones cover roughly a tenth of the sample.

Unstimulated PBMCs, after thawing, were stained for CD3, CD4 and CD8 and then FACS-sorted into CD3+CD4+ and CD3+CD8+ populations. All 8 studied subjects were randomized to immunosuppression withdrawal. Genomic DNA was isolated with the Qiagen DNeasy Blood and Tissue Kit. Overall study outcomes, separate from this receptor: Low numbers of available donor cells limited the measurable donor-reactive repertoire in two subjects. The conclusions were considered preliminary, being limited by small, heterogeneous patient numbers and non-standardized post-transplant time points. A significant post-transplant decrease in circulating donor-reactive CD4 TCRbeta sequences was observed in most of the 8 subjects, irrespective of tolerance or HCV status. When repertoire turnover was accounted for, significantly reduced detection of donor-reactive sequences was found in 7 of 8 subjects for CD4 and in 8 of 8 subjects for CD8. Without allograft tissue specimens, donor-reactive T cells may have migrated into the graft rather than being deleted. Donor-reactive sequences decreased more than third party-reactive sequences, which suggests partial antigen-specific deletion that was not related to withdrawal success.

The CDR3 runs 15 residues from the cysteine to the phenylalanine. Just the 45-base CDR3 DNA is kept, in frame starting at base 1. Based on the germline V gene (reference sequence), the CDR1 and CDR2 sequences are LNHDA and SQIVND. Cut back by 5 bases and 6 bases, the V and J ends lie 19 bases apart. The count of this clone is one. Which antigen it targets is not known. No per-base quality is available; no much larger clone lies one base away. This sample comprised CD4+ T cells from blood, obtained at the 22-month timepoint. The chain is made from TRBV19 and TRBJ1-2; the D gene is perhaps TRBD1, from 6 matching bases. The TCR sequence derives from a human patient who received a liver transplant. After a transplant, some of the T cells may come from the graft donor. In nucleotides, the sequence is TGTGCCAGTAGTCCCCGCCTAAGGGGGTTGGATGGCTACACCTTC. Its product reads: CASSPRLRGLDGYTF.